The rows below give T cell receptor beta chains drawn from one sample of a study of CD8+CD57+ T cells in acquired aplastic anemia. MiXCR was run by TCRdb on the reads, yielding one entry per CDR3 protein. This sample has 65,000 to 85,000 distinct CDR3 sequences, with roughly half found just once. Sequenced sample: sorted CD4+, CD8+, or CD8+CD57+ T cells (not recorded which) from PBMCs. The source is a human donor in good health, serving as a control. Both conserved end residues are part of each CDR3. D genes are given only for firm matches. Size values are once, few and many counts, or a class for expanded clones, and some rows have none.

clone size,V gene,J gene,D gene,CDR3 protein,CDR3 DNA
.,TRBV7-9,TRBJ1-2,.,CASSPGRSGGYTF,TGTGCCAGCAGCCCAGGCAGGTCGGGAGGCTACACCTTC
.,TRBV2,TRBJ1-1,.,CASSEVQGGFTEAFF,TGTGCCAGCAGTGAAGTGCAGGGCGGGTTCACTGAAGCTTTCTTT
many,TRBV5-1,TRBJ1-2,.,CASSLRGGSSNYGYTF,TGCGCCAGCAGCTTGAGGGGGGGCAGTTCTAACTATGGCTACACCTTC
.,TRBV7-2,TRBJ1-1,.,CASSLAAGEAFF,TGTGCCAGCAGCTTAGCGGCAGGGGAAGCTTTCTTT
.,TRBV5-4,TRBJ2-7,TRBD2,CASSLGLAGGDWYEQYF,TGTGCCAGCAGCCTGGGACTAGCGGGGGGTGATTGGTACGAGCAGTACTTC
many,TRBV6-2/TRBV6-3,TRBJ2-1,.,CASSYGPDNEQFF,TGTGCCAGCAGTTACGGGCCTGACAATGAGCAGTTCTTC
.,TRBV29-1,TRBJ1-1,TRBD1,CSLGAGGMDVFF,TGCAGCTTGGGAGCAGGGGGGATGGATGTTTTCTTT
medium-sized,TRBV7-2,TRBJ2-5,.,CASSFFETQYF,TGTGCCAGCAGTTTCTTTGAGACCCAGTACTTC
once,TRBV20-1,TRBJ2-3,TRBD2,CSTASGSTDTQYF,TGCAGTACTGCTAGCGGGAGCACAGATACGCAGTATTTT
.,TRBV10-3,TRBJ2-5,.,CAIRDLGEETQYF,TGTGCCATCAGGGATCTAGGAGAGGAGACCCAGTACTTC
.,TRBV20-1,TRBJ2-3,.,CSARIGTQYF,TGCAGTGCTAGAATTGGTACGCAGTATTTT
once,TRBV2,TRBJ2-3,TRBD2,CASSAGVAGGSADTQYF,TGTGCCAGCAGTGCCGGGGTAGCGGGAGGGAGTGCAGATACGCAGTATTTT
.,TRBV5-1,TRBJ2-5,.,CASSQGGAQETQYF,TGCGCCAGCAGCCAAGGGGGGGCCCAAGAGACCCAGTACTTC
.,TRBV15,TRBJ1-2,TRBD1,CATSRDNRGQGGYTF,TGTGCCACCAGCAGGGATAACAGGGGGCAGGGTGGCTACACCTTC
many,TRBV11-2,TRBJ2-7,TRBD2,CASSLDRGAYEQYF,TGTGCCAGCAGCTTAGATCGGGGGGCCTACGAGCAGTACTTC
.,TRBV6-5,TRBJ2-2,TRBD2,CASSYSGTSPGELFF,TGTGCCAGCAGTTACTCGGGGACTAGTCCCGGGGAGCTGTTTTTT
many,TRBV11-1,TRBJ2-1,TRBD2,CASSFWTSGGPLNEQFF,TGTGCCAGCAGCTTCTGGACTAGCGGGGGCCCATTGAATGAGCAGTTCTTC
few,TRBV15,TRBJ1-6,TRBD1,CATSQRDRNSPLHF,TGTGCCACCAGCCAGCGGGACAGAAATTCACCCCTCCACTTT
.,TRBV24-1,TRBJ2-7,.,CATQDAPTTSYEQYF,TGTGCCACCCAAGATGCGCCCACTACTTCCTACGAGCAGTACTTC
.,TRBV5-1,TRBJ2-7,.,CASSLTQGLYEQYF,TGCGCCAGCAGCTTGACACAGGGATTATACGAGCAGTACTTC
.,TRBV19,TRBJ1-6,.,CASRGGLSSPLHF,TGTGCCAGTAGAGGGGGGCTCAGTTCACCCCTCCACTTT
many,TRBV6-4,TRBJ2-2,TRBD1,CASSDGQVTNTGELFF,TGTGCCAGCAGTGACGGACAGGTCACGAACACCGGGGAGCTGTTTTTT
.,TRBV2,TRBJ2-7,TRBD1,CASSATGVGSYEQYF,TGTGCCAGCAGTGCCACAGGGGTTGGCTCCTACGAGCAGTACTTC
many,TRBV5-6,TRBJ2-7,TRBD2,CASRKRGSGSYEQYF,TGTGCCAGCAGGAAACGGGGCAGCGGGAGCTACGAGCAGTACTTC
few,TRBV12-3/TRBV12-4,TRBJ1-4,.,CASTSVGPTEKLFF,.
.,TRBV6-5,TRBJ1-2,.,CASSYSEAYGYTF,TGTGCCAGCAGTTACTCAGAAGCATATGGCTACACCTTC
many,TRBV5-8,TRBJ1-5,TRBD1,CASSSGQGAGQPQHF,TGTGCCAGCAGCTCGGGACAGGGGGCGGGTCAGCCCCAGCATTTT
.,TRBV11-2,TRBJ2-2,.,CASSSRGHLNTGELFF,TGTGCCAGCAGCTCTAGAGGACACCTGAACACCGGGGAGCTGTTTTTT
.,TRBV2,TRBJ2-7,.,CASSEEQGSYEQYF,TGTGCCAGCAGTGAGGAACAGGGCTCCTACGAGCAGTACTTC
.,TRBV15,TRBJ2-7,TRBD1,CATSRTGGSYEQYF,TGTGCCACCAGCAGGACAGGGGGGTCCTACGAGCAGTACTTC
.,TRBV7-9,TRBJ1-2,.,CASSLQGGYTF,TGTGCCAGCAGCTTACAGGGGGGCTACACCTTC
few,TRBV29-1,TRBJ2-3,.,CSVAKVTDTQYF,TGCAGCGTTGCTAAGGTGACAGATACGCAGTATTTT
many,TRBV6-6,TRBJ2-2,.,CASSYLLTGELFF,TGTGCCAGCAGTTACCTCCTCACCGGGGAGCTGTTTTTT
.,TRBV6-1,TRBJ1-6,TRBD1,CASSEAGTGWLNSPLHF,TGTGCCAGCAGTGAAGCCGGGACAGGATGGCTCAATTCACCCCTCCACTTT
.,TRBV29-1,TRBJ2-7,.,CSVDTLYEQYF,TGCAGCGTTGACACTCTCTACGAGCAGTACTTC
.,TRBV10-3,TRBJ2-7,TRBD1,CAISENGQGDEQYF,TGTGCCATCAGTGAGAACGGACAGGGGGACGAGCAGTACTTC
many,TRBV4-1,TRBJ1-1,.,CASSPGALVTEAFF,TGCGCCAGCAGCCCGGGGGCGCTTGTCACTGAAGCTTTCTTT
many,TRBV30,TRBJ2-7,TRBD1,CAWARDSLDEQYF,TGTGCCTGGGCTAGGGACAGTCTCGACGAGCAGTACTTC
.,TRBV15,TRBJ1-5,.,CATSRDEAGPQPQHF,TGTGCCACCAGCAGAGATGAAGCCGGGCCCCAGCCCCAGCATTTT
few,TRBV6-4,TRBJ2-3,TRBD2,CASSDLTSGRALGDTQYF,TGTGCCAGCAGTGACTTGACTAGCGGGAGGGCCCTAGGAGATACGCAGTATTTT
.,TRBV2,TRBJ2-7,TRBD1,CASSAWDSYEQYF,TGTGCCAGCAGTGCCTGGGACAGTTATGAGCAGTACTTC
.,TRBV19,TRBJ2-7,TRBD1,CASSISGQGGEQYF,TGTGCCAGTAGTATTTCAGGACAGGGAGGCGAGCAATACTTC
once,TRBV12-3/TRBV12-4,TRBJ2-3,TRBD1,CASSATGSTSTDTQYF,TGTGCCAGCAGCGCGACAGGGTCAACTAGCACAGATACGCAGTATTTT
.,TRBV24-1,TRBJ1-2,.,CATSVEGLEGYTF,TGTGCCACCAGTGTAGAAGGGCTTGAAGGCTACACCTTC
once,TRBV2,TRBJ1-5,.,CASSNRFEQPQHF,TGTGCCAGCAGTAACAGGTTTGAACAGCCCCAGCATTTT
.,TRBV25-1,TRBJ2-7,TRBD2,CASRGGLTFYEQYF,TGTGCCAGCAGGGGGGGGTTAACCTTCTACGAGCAGTACTTC
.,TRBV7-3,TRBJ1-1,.,CASSPDPNTEAFF,TGTGCCAGCAGCCCAGACCCAAACACTGAAGCTTTCTTT
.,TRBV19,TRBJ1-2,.,CASSMYRDVANYGYTF,TGTGCCAGCAGTATGTACAGGGACGTAGCTAACTATGGCTACACCTTC
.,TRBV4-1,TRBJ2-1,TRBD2,CASSQKGTSGRNEQFF,TGCGCCAGCAGCCAAAAGGGGACTAGCGGCCGCAATGAGCAGTTCTTC
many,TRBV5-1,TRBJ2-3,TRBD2,CASSPIAGGGTDTQYF,TGCGCCAGCAGCCCGATAGCGGGAGGGGGCACAGATACGCAGTATTTT
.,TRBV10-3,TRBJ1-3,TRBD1,CAVAQGDAGNTIYF,TGTGCCGTCGCGCAGGGGGACGCTGGAAACACCATATATTTT
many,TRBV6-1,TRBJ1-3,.,CASSEAGGTEGDTIYF,TGTGCCAGCAGTGAAGCCGGGGGTACGGAAGGGGACACCATATATTTT
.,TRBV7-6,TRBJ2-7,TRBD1,CASRRPRDRAYEQYF,TGTGCCAGCAGACGACCACGGGACAGGGCCTACGAGCAGTACTTC
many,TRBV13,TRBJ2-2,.,CASSPGAGELFF,TGTGCCAGCAGCCCAGGGGCTGGGGAGCTGTTTTTT
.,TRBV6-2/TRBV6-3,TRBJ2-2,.,CASKAKTFGELFF,TGTGCCAGCAAGGCCAAAACTTTCGGGGAGCTGTTTTTT
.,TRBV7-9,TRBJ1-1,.,CASSPGAGEAFF,TGTGCCAGCAGCCCCGGAGCGGGGGAGGCTTTCTTT
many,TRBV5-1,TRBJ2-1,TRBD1,CASSINRGSHNEQFF,TGCGCCAGCAGCATTAACAGGGGGTCCCACAATGAGCAGTTCTTC